This is a list of T cell receptor beta chains from one sample in a study of radiation and T cells in renal cell carcinoma. Only in-frame clones appear in the TCRdb table, and some are missing; sequencing was by immunoSEQ multiplex PCR. The data contain around 140,000 clones, roughly nine tenths of them seen just once; the ten biggest clones take up over 3.5%. Sequenced here: blood, sampled from a patient whose treatment included radiotherapy and nephrectomy. The receptors were gathered from a woman between 70 and 85 years old with renal cell carcinoma. CDR3s include the opening cysteine and the closing phenylalanine or tryptophan. The D gene is left open where the match is weak. Where a row states a size, it is once, few, many or the class of an expanded clone; other rows omit it.

CDR3aa: CASSSNLGAGNYGYTF
CDR3nt: TGTGCCAGCAGCTCCAACCTCGGAGCGGGCAACTATGGCTACACCTTC
v_gene: TRBV7-2
len: 16
j_gene: TRBJ1-2
abundance: -
d_gene: -

CDR3aa: CASSPGDSSGANVLTF
CDR3nt: TGTGCCAGCAGCCCTGGGGACAGCTCTGGGGCCAACGTCCTGACTTTC
v_gene: TRBV5-4
len: 16
j_gene: TRBJ2-6
abundance: -
d_gene: TRBD1

CDR3aa: CASSLVRPYGANVLTF
CDR3nt: TGTGCCAGCAGCTTAGTTAGGCCTTACGGGGCCAACGTCCTGACTTTC
v_gene: TRBV7-2
len: 16
j_gene: TRBJ2-6
abundance: -
d_gene: -

CDR3aa: CAISDTRGITNYGYTF
CDR3nt: TGTGCCATCAGTGATACGCGGGGGATAACTAACTATGGCTACACCTTC
v_gene: TRBV10-3
len: 16
j_gene: TRBJ1-2
abundance: -
d_gene: -

CDR3aa: CASSQERFRDYEQYF
CDR3nt: TGCGCCAGCAGCCAAGAGCGGTTTCGGGACTACGAGCAGTACTTC
v_gene: TRBV4-3
len: 15
j_gene: TRBJ2-7
abundance: -
d_gene: -

CDR3aa: CASRTDAGRVELFF
CDR3nt: TGTGCCAGCAGGACAGACGCCGGTAGAGTGGAACTGTTTTTT
v_gene: TRBV6-1
len: 14
j_gene: TRBJ1-4
abundance: -
d_gene: -

CDR3aa: CSARDLGQFF
CDR3nt: TGCAGTGCTAGAGATTTGGGGCAGTTCTTC
v_gene: TRBV20-1
len: 10
j_gene: TRBJ2-1
abundance: -
d_gene: -

CDR3aa: CASGDGLASYNEQFF
CDR3nt: TGCGCCAGCGGGGATGGACTAGCATCCTACAATGAGCAGTTCTTC
v_gene: TRBV5-1
len: 15
j_gene: TRBJ2-1
abundance: -
d_gene: TRBD2

CDR3aa: CASSAGQLYGYTF
CDR3nt: TGTGCCAGCAGTGCGGGACAGTTATATGGCTACACCTTC
v_gene: TRBV6-6
len: 13
j_gene: TRBJ1-2
abundance: -
d_gene: TRBD1

CDR3aa: CASSISRGRSPLHF
CDR3nt: TGTGCCAGCAGTATTTCCAGGGGGAGATCACCCCTCCACTTT
v_gene: TRBV28
len: 14
j_gene: TRBJ1-6
abundance: -
d_gene: TRBD1

CDR3aa: CASSRTPGQGWDEQFF
CDR3nt: TGTGCCAGCAGCAGGACTCCGGGACAGGGGTGGGACGAGCAGTTCTTC
v_gene: TRBV9
len: 16
j_gene: TRBJ2-1
abundance: -
d_gene: TRBD1

CDR3aa: CASSYSTGGQPQHF
CDR3nt: TGTGCCAGCAGTTACTCTACAGGGGGCCAGCCCCAGCATTTT
v_gene: TRBV6-5
len: 14
j_gene: TRBJ1-5
abundance: -
d_gene: TRBD1

CDR3aa: CASLSGGLYQETQYF
CDR3nt: TGTGCCAGCCTATCGGGGGGACTGTACCAAGAGACCCAGTACTTC
v_gene: TRBV2
len: 15
j_gene: TRBJ2-5
abundance: -
d_gene: TRBD2

CDR3aa: CASSQRGTVPYGYTF
CDR3nt: TGCGCCAGCAGCCAACGCGGGACAGTCCCATATGGCTACACCTTC
v_gene: TRBV4-1
len: 15
j_gene: TRBJ1-2
abundance: -
d_gene: TRBD1

CDR3aa: CSVSWALVYEQYF
CDR3nt: TGCAGCGTTTCGTGGGCCTTGGTGTACGAGCAGTACTTC
v_gene: TRBV29-1
len: 13
j_gene: TRBJ2-7
abundance: -
d_gene: -

CDR3aa: CASSSINSNQPQHF
CDR3nt: TGTGCCAGCAGTTCCATAAATAGCAATCAGCCCCAGCATTTT
v_gene: TRBV6-5
len: 14
j_gene: TRBJ1-5
abundance: -
d_gene: -

CDR3aa: CASTSGTSNSYEQYF
CDR3nt: TGTGCCAGCACATCCGGGACTAGCAACTCCTACGAGCAGTACTTC
v_gene: TRBV2
len: 15
j_gene: TRBJ2-7
abundance: -
d_gene: TRBD2

CDR3aa: CASSQAGNTGELFF
CDR3nt: TGCGCCAGCAGCCAAGCTGGGAACACCGGGGAGCTGTTTTTT
v_gene: TRBV4-3
len: 14
j_gene: TRBJ2-2
abundance: -
d_gene: -

CDR3aa: CASSVGGMDTQYF
CDR3nt: TGTGCCAGCAGCGTAGGGGGTATGGATACGCAGTATTTT
v_gene: TRBV9
len: 13
j_gene: TRBJ2-3
abundance: -
d_gene: -

CDR3aa: CASSGGYSGNTIYF
CDR3nt: TGCGCCAGCAGCGGGGGTTACTCTGGAAACACCATATATTTT
v_gene: TRBV4-3
len: 14
j_gene: TRBJ1-3
abundance: -
d_gene: -

CDR3aa: CASSVGGTDTQYF
CDR3nt: TGTGCCAGCAGCGTAGGCGGCACAGATACGCAGTATTTT
v_gene: TRBV9
len: 13
j_gene: TRBJ2-3
abundance: -
d_gene: -

CDR3aa: CASTIGGGTDTQYF
CDR3nt: TGTGCCAGCACTATAGGGGGGGGCACAGATACGCAGTATTTT
v_gene: TRBV28
len: 14
j_gene: TRBJ2-3
abundance: -
d_gene: -

CDR3aa: CASSSGQGALNTEAFF
CDR3nt: TGTGCCAGCAGCTCCGGACAGGGGGCTTTAAACACTGAAGCTTTCTTT
v_gene: TRBV7-9
len: 16
j_gene: TRBJ1-1
abundance: -
d_gene: TRBD1

CDR3aa: CASWRDTTDTQYF
CDR3nt: TGCGCCAGCTGGAGGGACACCACAGATACGCAGTATTTT
v_gene: TRBV5-1
len: 13
j_gene: TRBJ2-3
abundance: once
d_gene: -

CDR3aa: CASSDDLGNQETQYF
CDR3nt: TGTGCCAGCAGTGACGACCTGGGGAACCAAGAGACCCAGTACTTC
v_gene: TRBV28
len: 15
j_gene: TRBJ2-5
abundance: once
d_gene: -

CDR3aa: CASSLGAGDTDTQYF
CDR3nt: TGTGCCAGCAGCTTAGGAGCGGGAGACACAGATACGCAGTATTTT
v_gene: TRBV7-6
len: 15
j_gene: TRBJ2-3
abundance: -
d_gene: TRBD2

CDR3aa: CASSAGKGNYGYTF
CDR3nt: TGTGCCAGCAGCGCGGGAAAGGGCAACTATGGCTACACCTTC
v_gene: TRBV7-6
len: 14
j_gene: TRBJ1-2
abundance: once
d_gene: -

CDR3aa: CASREGQGLQPQHF
CDR3nt: TGTGCCAGCAGGGAAGGACAGGGGCTTCAGCCCCAGCATTTT
v_gene: TRBV28
len: 14
j_gene: TRBJ1-5
abundance: -
d_gene: TRBD1

CDR3aa: CASSQGGGTVGSGANVLTF
CDR3nt: TGTGCCAGCAGCCAAGGAGGCGGGACAGTGGGCTCTGGGGCCAACGTCCTGACTTTC
v_gene: TRBV4-2
len: 19
j_gene: TRBJ2-6
abundance: once
d_gene: -

CDR3aa: CAWSVPGATRNNEQFF
CDR3nt: TGTGCCTGGAGTGTACCAGGGGCCACTCGGAACAATGAGCAGTTCTTC
v_gene: TRBV30
len: 16
j_gene: TRBJ2-1
abundance: few
d_gene: -

CDR3aa: CASRDRGPEDTQYF
CDR3nt: TGTGCCAGCAGGGACAGGGGGCCCGAAGATACGCAGTATTTT
v_gene: TRBV2
len: 14
j_gene: TRBJ2-3
abundance: -
d_gene: TRBD1

CDR3aa: CASSSRDITGELFF
CDR3nt: TGTGCCAGCAGCTCCCGGGACATCACCGGGGAGCTGTTTTTT
v_gene: TRBV7-2
len: 14
j_gene: TRBJ2-2
abundance: -
d_gene: -

CDR3aa: CASSLSSGANEQFF
CDR3nt: TGTGCCAGCAGCTTAAGTAGCGGGGCGAATGAGCAGTTCTTC
v_gene: TRBV7-3
len: 14
j_gene: TRBJ2-1
abundance: -
d_gene: TRBD2

CDR3aa: CANTGLRNSPLHF
CDR3nt: TGCGCCAACACTGGGCTCAGGAATTCACCCCTCCACTTT
v_gene: TRBV23-1
len: 13
j_gene: TRBJ1-6
abundance: -
d_gene: -

CDR3aa: CASSEIGLDAQYF
CDR3nt: TGTGCCAGCAGTGAGATAGGACTAGACGCGCAGTATTTT
v_gene: TRBV25-1
len: 13
j_gene: TRBJ2-3
abundance: -
d_gene: TRBD2

CDR3aa: CAWARGGKAENTIYF
CDR3nt: TGTGCCTGGGCGAGGGGGGGCAAGGCGGAAAACACCATATATTTT
v_gene: TRBV30
len: 15
j_gene: TRBJ1-3
abundance: -
d_gene: -

CDR3aa: CSVETTGGPEKLFF
CDR3nt: TGCAGCGTTGAAACGACAGGAGGTCCGGAAAAACTGTTTTTT
v_gene: TRBV29-1
len: 14
j_gene: TRBJ1-4
abundance: once
d_gene: -

CDR3aa: CASSNWWETQYF
CDR3nt: TGTGCCAGCAGCAACTGGTGGGAGACCCAGTACTTC
v_gene: TRBV11-1
len: 12
j_gene: TRBJ2-5
abundance: -
d_gene: -

CDR3aa: CACRTGSYGYTF
CDR3nt: TGTGCCTGTCGGACAGGATCCTATGGCTACACCTTC
v_gene: TRBV19
len: 12
j_gene: TRBJ1-2
abundance: -
d_gene: TRBD1

CDR3aa: CASSLGQGRWEQYF
CDR3nt: TGTGCCAGCAGCTTGGGACAGGGGCGCTGGGAGCAGTACTTC
v_gene: TRBV5-6
len: 14
j_gene: TRBJ2-7
abundance: -
d_gene: TRBD1

CDR3aa: CASTEPSTDTQYF
CDR3nt: TGTGCCAGCACCGAACCCAGCACAGATACGCAGTATTTT
v_gene: TRBV7-2
len: 13
j_gene: TRBJ2-3
abundance: -
d_gene: -

CDR3aa: CASKRTSGGATDTQYF
CDR3nt: TGTGCCAGCAAGAGGACTAGCGGGGGGGCAACAGATACGCAGTATTTT
v_gene: TRBV6-6
len: 16
j_gene: TRBJ2-3
abundance: -
d_gene: TRBD2

CDR3aa: CASSSTSVSSTDTQYF
CDR3nt: TGTGCCAGCAGCTCTACTAGCGTGTCTAGCACAGATACGCAGTATTTT
v_gene: TRBV11-1
len: 16
j_gene: TRBJ2-3
abundance: -
d_gene: TRBD2

CDR3aa: CASSALGGAGQETQYF
CDR3nt: TGTGCCAGCAGCGCGTTGGGGGGGGCGGGCCAAGAGACCCAGTACTTC
v_gene: TRBV14
len: 16
j_gene: TRBJ2-5
abundance: -
d_gene: -

CDR3aa: CASSQLLAGGRNEQFF
CDR3nt: TGCGCCAGCAGCCAACTACTAGCGGGGGGGAGGAATGAGCAGTTCTTC
v_gene: TRBV4-1
len: 16
j_gene: TRBJ2-1
abundance: -
d_gene: TRBD2

CDR3aa: CATSRDPQGASGYTF
CDR3nt: TGTGCCACCAGCAGAGACCCCCAGGGGGCGTCTGGCTACACCTTC
v_gene: TRBV15
len: 15
j_gene: TRBJ1-2
abundance: -
d_gene: TRBD1

CDR3aa: CASSPPGSYEQYF
CDR3nt: TGTGCCAGCAGTCCTCCTGGGTCCTACGAGCAGTACTTC
v_gene: TRBV6-1
len: 13
j_gene: TRBJ2-7
abundance: -
d_gene: -

CDR3aa: CASSYERIAKNIQYF
CDR3nt: TGTGCCAGCAGTTACGAGAGAATAGCCAAAAACATTCAGTACTTC
v_gene: TRBV6-6
len: 15
j_gene: TRBJ2-4
abundance: -
d_gene: -

CDR3aa: CASSLPQMGRNNEQFF
CDR3nt: TGTGCCAGCAGTTTGCCCCAAATGGGTAGGAACAATGAGCAGTTCTTC
v_gene: TRBV27
len: 16
j_gene: TRBJ2-1
abundance: -
d_gene: -

CDR3aa: CASSLSGQGLGEQYF
CDR3nt: TGCGCCAGCAGCTTGAGCGGACAGGGGTTGGGGGAGCAGTACTTC
v_gene: TRBV5-1
len: 15
j_gene: TRBJ2-7
abundance: -
d_gene: TRBD1

CDR3aa: CASSLRSLESPLHF
CDR3nt: TGTGCCAGCAGTCTCCGTAGTTTGGAGTCACCCCTCCACTTT
v_gene: TRBV5-4
len: 14
j_gene: TRBJ1-6
abundance: once
d_gene: -

CDR3aa: CASSPLGQDAYNEQFF
CDR3nt: TGTGCCAGCTCACCACTGGGACAGGATGCCTACAATGAGCAGTTCTTC
v_gene: TRBV18
len: 16
j_gene: TRBJ2-1
abundance: -
d_gene: TRBD1

CDR3aa: CASSQGVGNQPQHF
CDR3nt: TGTGCCAGCAGCCAGGGGGTGGGCAATCAGCCCCAGCATTTT
v_gene: TRBV7-2
len: 14
j_gene: TRBJ1-5
abundance: -
d_gene: TRBD1

CDR3aa: CASRRGRTEAFF
CDR3nt: TGTGCCAGTAGAAGGGGACGCACTGAAGCTTTCTTT
v_gene: TRBV19
len: 12
j_gene: TRBJ1-1
abundance: few
d_gene: -

CDR3aa: CASSFRGPQETQYF
CDR3nt: TGCGCCAGCAGCTTCAGGGGGCCACAAGAGACCCAGTACTTC
v_gene: TRBV5-1
len: 14
j_gene: TRBJ2-5
abundance: -
d_gene: TRBD1